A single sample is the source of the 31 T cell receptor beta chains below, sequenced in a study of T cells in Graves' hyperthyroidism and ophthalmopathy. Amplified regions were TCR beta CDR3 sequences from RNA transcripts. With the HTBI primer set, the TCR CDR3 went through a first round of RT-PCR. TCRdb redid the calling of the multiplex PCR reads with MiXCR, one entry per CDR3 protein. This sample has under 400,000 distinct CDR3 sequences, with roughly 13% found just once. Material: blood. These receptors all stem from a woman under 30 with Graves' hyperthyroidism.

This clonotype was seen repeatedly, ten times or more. This chain's CDR3 is CASGTAGGGGSYNEQFF. CDR3 nucleotide sequence: TGTGCCAGCGGGACAGCGGGGGGCGGTGGCTCCTACAATGAGCAGTTCTTC. The J gene is TRBJ2-1, the V gene TRBV28; 9 bases agree with TRBD2. Unmatched junction bases numbered 11, after V lost 8 bases and J lost 0 bases. Germline loops: CDR1 MDHEN, CDR2 SYDVKM. The CDR3 totals 17 residues.

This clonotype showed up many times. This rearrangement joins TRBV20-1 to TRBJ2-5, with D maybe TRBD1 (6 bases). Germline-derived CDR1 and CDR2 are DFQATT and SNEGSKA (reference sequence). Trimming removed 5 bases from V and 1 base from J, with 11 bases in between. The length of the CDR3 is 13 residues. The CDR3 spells CSAAGTFQETQYF. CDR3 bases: TGCAGTGCTGCCGGGACATTCCAAGAGACCCAGTACTTC.

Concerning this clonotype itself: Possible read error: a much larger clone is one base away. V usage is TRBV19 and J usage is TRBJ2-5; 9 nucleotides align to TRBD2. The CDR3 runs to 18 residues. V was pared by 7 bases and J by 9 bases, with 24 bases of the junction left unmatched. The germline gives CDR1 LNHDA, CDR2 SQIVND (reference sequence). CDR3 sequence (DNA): TGTGCCAGTACCCCCCCTAGAAGACTAGCGGACATCGGGGAGGCCCAGTACTTC. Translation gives CASTPPRRLADIGEAQYF.

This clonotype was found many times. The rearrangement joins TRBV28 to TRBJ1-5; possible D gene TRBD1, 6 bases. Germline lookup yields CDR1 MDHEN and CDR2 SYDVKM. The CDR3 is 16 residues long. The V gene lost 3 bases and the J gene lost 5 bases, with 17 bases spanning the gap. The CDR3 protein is CASSFGFLQGHQPQHF. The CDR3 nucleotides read TGTGCCAGCAGTTTCGGCTTCCTACAGGGTCATCAGCCCCAGCATTTT.

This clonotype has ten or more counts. CDR3 sequence reads: CASSVGLRTGPTEKLFF. CDR3 nucleotide sequence: TGTGCCAGCAGCGTAGGCCTTCGGACAGGGCCTACTGAAAAACTGTTTTTT. This chain uses TRBV9 with TRBJ1-4, with 8 bases that match TRBD1. CDR1 is SGDLS, CDR2 YYNGEE, per germline. V shed 0 bases, J shed 7 bases, and the junction held 11 bases outside the gene matches. The CDR3 contains 17 residues.

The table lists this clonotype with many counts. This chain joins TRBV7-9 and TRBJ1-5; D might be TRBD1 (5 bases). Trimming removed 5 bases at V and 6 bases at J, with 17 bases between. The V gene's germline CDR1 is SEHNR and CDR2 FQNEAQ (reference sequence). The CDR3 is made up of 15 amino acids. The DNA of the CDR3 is TGTGCCAGCAGCCTTACTGGGGCATTCGCTCAGCCCCAGCATTTT. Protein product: CASSLTGAFAQPQHF.

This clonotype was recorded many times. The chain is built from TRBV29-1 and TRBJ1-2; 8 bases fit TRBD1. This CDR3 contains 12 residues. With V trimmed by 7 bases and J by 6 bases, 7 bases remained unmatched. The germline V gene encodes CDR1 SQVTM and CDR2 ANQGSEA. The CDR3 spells CSDQGAEDGYTF. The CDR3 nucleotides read TGCAGCGACCAGGGGGCTGAGGATGGCTACACCTTC. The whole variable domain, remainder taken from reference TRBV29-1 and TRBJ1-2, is SAVISQKPSRDICQRGTSLTIQCQVDSQVTMMFWYRQQPGQSLTLIATANQGSEATYESGFVIDKFPISRPNLTFSTLTVSNMSPEDSSIYLCSDQGAEDGYTFGSGTRLTVV.

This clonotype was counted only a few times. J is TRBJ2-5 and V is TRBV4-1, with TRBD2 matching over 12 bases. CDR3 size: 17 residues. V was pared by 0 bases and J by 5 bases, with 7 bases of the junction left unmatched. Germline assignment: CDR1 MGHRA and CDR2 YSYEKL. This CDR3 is CASSQDRTSGVGETQYF. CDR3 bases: TGCGCCAGCAGCCAAGATCGGACTAGCGGGGTAGGGGAGACCCAGTACTTC.

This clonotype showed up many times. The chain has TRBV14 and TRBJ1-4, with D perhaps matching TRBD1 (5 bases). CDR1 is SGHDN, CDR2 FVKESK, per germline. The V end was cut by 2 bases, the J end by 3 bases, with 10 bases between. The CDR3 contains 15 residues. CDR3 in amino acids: CASSQRIGANEKLFF. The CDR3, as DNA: TGTGCCAGCAGCCAAAGAATAGGGGCTAATGAAAAACTGTTTTTT. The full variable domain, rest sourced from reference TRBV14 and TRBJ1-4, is EAGVTQFPSHSVIEKGQTVTLRCDPISGHDNLYWYRRVMGKEIKFLLHFVKESKQDESGMPNNRFLAERTGGTYSTLKVQPAELEDSGVYFCASSQRIGANEKLFFGSGTQLSVL.

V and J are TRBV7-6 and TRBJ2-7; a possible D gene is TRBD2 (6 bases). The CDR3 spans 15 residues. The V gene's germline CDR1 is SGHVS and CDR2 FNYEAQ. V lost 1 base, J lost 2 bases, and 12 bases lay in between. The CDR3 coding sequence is TGTGCCAGCAGCTTAGTGGCGGGGAGCACCTACGAGCAGTACTTC. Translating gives CASSLVAGSTYEQYF. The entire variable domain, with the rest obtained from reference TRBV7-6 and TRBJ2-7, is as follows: GAGVSQSPRYKVTKRGQDVALRCDPISGHVSLYWYRQALGQGPEFLTYFNYEAQQDKSGLPNDRFSAERPEGSISTLTIQRTEQRDSAMYRCASSLVAGSTYEQYFGPGTRLTVT.

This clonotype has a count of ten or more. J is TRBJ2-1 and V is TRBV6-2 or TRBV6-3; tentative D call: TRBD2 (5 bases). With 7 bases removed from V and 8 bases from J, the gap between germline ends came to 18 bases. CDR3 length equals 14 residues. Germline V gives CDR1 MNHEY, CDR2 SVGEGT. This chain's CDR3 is CASMGVMNFDEQFF. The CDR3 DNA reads TGTGCCAGCATGGGAGTTATGAACTTCGATGAGCAGTTCTTC.

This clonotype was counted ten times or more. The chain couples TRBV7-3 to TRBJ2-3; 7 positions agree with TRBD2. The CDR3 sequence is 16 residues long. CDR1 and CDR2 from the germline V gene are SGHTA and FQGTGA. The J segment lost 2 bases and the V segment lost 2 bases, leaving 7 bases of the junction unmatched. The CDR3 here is CASSLSGGGLTDTQYF. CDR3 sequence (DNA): TGTGCCAGCAGCTTATCGGGCGGGGGTCTCACAGATACGCAGTATTTT.

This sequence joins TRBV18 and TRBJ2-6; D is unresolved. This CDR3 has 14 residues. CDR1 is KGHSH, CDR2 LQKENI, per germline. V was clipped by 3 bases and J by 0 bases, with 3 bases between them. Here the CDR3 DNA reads TGTGCCAGCTCACCCGACTCTGGGGCCAACGTCCTGACTTTC. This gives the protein CASSPDSGANVLTF.

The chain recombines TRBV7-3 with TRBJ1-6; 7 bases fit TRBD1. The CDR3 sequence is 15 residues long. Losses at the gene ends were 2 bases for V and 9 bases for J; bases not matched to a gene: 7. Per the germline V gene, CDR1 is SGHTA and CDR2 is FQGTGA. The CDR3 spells CASSLLGGSSSPLHF. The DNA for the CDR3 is TGTGCCAGCAGCTTATTAGGGGGCTCAAGTTCACCCCTCCACTTT.

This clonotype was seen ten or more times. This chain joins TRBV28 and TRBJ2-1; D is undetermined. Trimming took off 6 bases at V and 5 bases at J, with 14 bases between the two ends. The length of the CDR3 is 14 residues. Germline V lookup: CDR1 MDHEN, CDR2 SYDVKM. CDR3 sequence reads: CASSILKHHNEQFF. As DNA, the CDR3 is TGTGCCAGCAGCATCCTTAAGCACCACAATGAGCAGTTCTTC.

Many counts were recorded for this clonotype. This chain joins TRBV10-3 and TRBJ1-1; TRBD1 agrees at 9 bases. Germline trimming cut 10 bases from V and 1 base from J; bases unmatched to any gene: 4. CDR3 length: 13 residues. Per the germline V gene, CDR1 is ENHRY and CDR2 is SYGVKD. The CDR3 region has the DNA TGTGCCAGCACGACAGGGGGGAACACTGAAGCTTTCTTT. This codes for CASTTGGNTEAFF.

The CDR3 region is CASSQGGGAEAFF. Written as DNA, the CDR3 is TGTGCCAGCAGCCAGGGGGGGGGAGCTGAAGCTTTCTTT. This rearrangement joins TRBV3-1 to TRBJ1-1; tentative D call: TRBD1 (5 bases). This CDR3 comprises 13 residues. V lost 3 bases and J 6 bases, leaving 11 bases between the germline ends. From germline, CDR1 is LGHDT and CDR2 YNNKEL (reference sequence).

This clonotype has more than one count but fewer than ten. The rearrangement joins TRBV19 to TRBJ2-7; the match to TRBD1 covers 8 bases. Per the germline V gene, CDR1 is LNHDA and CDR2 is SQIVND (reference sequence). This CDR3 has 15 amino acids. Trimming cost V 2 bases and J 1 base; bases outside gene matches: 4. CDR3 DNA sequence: TGTGCCAGTAGTATACCCGGACAGGGATCCTACGAGCAGTACTTC. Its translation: CASSIPGQGSYEQYF.

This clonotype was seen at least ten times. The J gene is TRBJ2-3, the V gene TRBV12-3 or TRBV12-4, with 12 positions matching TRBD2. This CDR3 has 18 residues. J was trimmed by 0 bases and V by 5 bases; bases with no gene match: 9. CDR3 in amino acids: CASSPYSSGGASTDTQYF. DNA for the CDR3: TGTGCCAGCAGTCCATACTCTAGCGGGGGGGCCAGCACAGATACGCAGTATTTT.

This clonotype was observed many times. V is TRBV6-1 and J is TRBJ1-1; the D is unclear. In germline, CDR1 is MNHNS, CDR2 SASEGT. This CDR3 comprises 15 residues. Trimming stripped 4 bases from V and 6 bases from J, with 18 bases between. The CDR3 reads CASSVGNHVDAEAFF. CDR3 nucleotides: TGTGCCAGCAGTGTCGGTAACCATGTGGATGCTGAAGCTTTCTTT.

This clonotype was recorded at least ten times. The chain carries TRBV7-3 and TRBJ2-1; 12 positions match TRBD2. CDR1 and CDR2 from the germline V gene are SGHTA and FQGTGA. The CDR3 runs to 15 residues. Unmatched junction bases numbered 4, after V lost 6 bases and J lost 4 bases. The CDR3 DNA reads TGTGCCAGCAGACCAACTAGCGGGGGGTACAATGAGCAGTTCTTC. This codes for CASRPTSGGYNEQFF.

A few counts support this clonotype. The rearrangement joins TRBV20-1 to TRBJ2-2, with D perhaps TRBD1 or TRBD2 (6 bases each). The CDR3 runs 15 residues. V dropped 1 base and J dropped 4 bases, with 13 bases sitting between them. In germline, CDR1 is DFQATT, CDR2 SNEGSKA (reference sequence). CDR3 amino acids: CSARVRGVSTGELFF. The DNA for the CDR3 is TGCAGTGCTAGAGTAAGGGGGGTGAGCACCGGGGAGCTGTTTTTT.

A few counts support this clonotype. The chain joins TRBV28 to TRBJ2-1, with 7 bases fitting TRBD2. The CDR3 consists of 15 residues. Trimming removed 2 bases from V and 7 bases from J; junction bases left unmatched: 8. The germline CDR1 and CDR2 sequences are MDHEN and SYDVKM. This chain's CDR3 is CASSLTSDQGNEQFF. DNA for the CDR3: TGTGCCAGCAGTTTAACTAGCGATCAAGGGAATGAGCAGTTCTTC.

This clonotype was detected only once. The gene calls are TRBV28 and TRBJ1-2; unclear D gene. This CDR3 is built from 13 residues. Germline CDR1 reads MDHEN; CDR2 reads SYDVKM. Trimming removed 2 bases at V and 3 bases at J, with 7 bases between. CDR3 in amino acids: CASSLQDYYGYTF. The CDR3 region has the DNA TGTGCCAGCAGTTTACAAGATTACTATGGCTACACCTTC.

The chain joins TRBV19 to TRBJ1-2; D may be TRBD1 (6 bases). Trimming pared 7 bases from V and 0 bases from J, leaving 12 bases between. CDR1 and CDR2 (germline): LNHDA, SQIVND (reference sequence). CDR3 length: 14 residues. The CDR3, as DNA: TGTGCCAGTAATACAGGGAATGCTAACTATGGCTACACCTTC. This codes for CASNTGNANYGYTF.

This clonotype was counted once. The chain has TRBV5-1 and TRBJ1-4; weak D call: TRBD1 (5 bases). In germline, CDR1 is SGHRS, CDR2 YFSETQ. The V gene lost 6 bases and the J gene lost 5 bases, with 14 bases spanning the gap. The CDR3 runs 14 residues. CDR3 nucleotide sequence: TGCGCCAGCACTAGGGACGGAGAGAATGAAAAACTGTTTTTT. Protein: CASTRDGENEKLFF.

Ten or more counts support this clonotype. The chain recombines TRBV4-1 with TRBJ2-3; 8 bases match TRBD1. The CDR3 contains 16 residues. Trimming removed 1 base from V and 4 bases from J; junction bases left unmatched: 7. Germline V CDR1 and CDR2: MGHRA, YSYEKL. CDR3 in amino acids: CASSQAQGAEPDTQYF. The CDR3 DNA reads TGCGCCAGCAGCCAAGCCCAGGGGGCGGAACCAGATACGCAGTATTTT.

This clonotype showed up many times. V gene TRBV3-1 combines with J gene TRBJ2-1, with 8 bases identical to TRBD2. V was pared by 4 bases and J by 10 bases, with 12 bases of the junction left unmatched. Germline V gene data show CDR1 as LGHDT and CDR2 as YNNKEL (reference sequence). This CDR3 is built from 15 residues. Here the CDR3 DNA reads TGTGCCAGCAGCCGACCGGGACTAGGGGCCCGCGAGCAGTTCTTC. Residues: CASSRPGLGAREQFF.

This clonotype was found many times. DNA for the CDR3: TGTGCCAGCAGTTTTAGGGACAGGACGGGTCAGCCCCAGCATTTT. Its protein is CASSFRDRTGQPQHF. The chain links TRBV28 to TRBJ1-5; the match to TRBD1 covers 8 bases. The trim removed 3 bases at V and 6 bases at J, leaving 7 bases unmatched. CDR3 length: 15 amino acids. Germline V CDR1 and CDR2: MDHEN, SYDVKM.

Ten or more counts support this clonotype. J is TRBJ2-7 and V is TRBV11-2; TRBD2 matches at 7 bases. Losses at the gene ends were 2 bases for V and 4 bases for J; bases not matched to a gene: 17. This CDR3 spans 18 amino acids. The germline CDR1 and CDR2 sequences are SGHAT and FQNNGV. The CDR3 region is CASSLPFGSETSLYEQYF. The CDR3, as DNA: TGTGCCAGCAGCTTACCATTCGGCTCCGAGACTAGCTTGTACGAGCAGTACTTC. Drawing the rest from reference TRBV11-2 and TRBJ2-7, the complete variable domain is EAGVAQSPRYKIIEKRQSVAFWCNPISGHATLYWYQQILGQGPKLLIQFQNNGVVDDSQLPKDRFSAERLKGVDSTLKIQPAKLEDSAVYLCASSLPFGSETSLYEQYFGPGTRLTVT.

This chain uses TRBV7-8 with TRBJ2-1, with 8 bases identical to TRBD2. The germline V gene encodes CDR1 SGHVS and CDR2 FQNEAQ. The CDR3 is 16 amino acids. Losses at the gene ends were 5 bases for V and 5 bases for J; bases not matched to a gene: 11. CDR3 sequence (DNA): TGTGCCAGCAGCCCGTCTCGCGGGGGGCTCCACAATGAGCAGTTCTTC. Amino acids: CASSPSRGGLHNEQFF.